The 20 T cell receptor beta chains listed next were all sequenced from one sample in a study of identical twins. MiXCR, applied by TCRdb to the 5' RACE reads, yields one record per CDR3 protein. The data show about 810,000 distinct CDR3 sequences, 10% to 15% seen once. The same data also went into a second study, on yellow fever vaccine responses in identical twins.

Sequencing used PBMCs. Receptors were obtained from a woman aged 18-35 years in good health.

J is TRBJ2-5 and V is TRBV5-6, with 8 bases fitting TRBD2. The CDR3 sequence is 17 residues long. The germline gives CDR1 SGHDT, CDR2 YYEEEE. J was trimmed by 0 bases and V by 3 bases; bases with no gene match: 10. CDR3 DNA: TGTGCCAGCAGCTATTCCAAACGCGGGGGGTACCAAGAGACCCAGTACTTC. Amino acid sequence: CASSYSKRGGYQETQYF.

This clonotype was found a few times. This chain connects TRBV2 to TRBJ2-2; D is ambiguous. This CDR3 is built from 16 residues. V was clipped by 6 bases and J by 6 bases, with 20 bases between them. Germline V CDR1 and CDR2: SNHLY, FYNNEI. CDR3 sequence reads: CASSDLRRTASGELFF. Written as DNA, the CDR3 is TGTGCCAGCAGCGACCTCCGACGAACAGCCTCCGGGGAGCTGTTTTTT.

This clonotype was detected only a few times. The rearrangement links TRBV7-8 to TRBJ2-1, with D unresolved. Germline CDR1 reads SGHVS; CDR2 reads FQNEAQ. The CDR3 length is 13 residues. The V and J ends lost 1 base and 10 bases respectively, with 11 bases between them. The CDR3 nucleotides are TGTGCCAGCAGCTTAGTGGTCTATGGCGAGCAGTTCTTC. Translating gives CASSLVVYGEQFF.

This clonotype was detected only a few times. The CDR3 DNA follows: TGTGCCAGCAACCAAGGAAACACCATATATTTT. Its protein product is CASNQGNTIYF. The chain uses TRBV28 and TRBJ1-3; D is undetermined. Germline loops: CDR1 MDHEN, CDR2 SYDVKM. The CDR3 spans 11 residues. V was cut by 7 bases and J by 4 bases, with 5 bases left in between.

This clonotype was seen ten or more times. The chain carries TRBV7-8 and TRBJ1-2; TRBD1 matches 12 bases. The J segment lost 4 bases and the V segment lost 9 bases, leaving 9 bases of the junction unmatched. The CDR3 covers 15 residues. Germline loops: CDR1 SGHVS, CDR2 FQNEAQ. This CDR3 reads CASGGQGARVYGYTF. The CDR3 DNA is TGTGCCAGTGGGGGACAGGGGGCGCGGGTCTATGGCTACACCTTC. Using reference TRBV7-8 and TRBJ1-2 for the parts outside the CDR3, the full variable domain is GAGVSQSPRYKVAKRGQDVALRCDPISGHVSLFWYQQALGQGPEFLTYFQNEAQLDKSGLPSDRFFAERPEGSVSTLKIQRTQQEDSAVYLCASGGQGARVYGYTFGSGTRLTVV.

This clonotype turned up a few times. This chain links TRBV5-1 with TRBJ2-3; D unclear. The CDR3 sequence is 15 residues long. Germline V lookup: CDR1 SGHRS, CDR2 YFSETQ. V shed 0 bases and J shed 6 bases, with 14 bases lying between them. CDR3 in amino acids: CASSLGLTTKDTQYF. The CDR3, as DNA: TGCGCCAGCAGCTTGGGGCTTACCACCAAGGATACGCAGTATTTT.

The CDR3 protein is CASSLPLAGANVLTF. DNA for the CDR3: TGTGCCAGCAGTCTACCCTTGGCAGGGGCCAACGTCCTGACTTTC. This chain links TRBV11-2 with TRBJ2-6; no reliable D call. The CDR3 is 15 amino acids. Per germline, CDR1 SGHAT and CDR2 FQNNGV. V dropped 6 bases and J dropped 4 bases, with 13 bases sitting between them.

This clonotype has a handful of counts. The chain recombines TRBV5-1 with TRBJ2-7, with D possibly TRBD1 on 5 matching bases. This CDR3 is 14 amino acids long. Trimming shortened V by 4 bases and J by 3 bases, and 14 bases separated the two germline ends. CDR1 is SGHRS and CDR2 is YFSETQ in the germline V gene. The CDR3 coding sequence is TGCGCCAGCAGCCTCGGACACGCCATCTACGAGCAGTACTTC. Translation gives CASSLGHAIYEQYF.

There are a few counts of this clonotype. This chain links TRBV6-2 or TRBV6-3 with TRBJ2-7; no clear D. CDR3 length equals 13 residues. Germline V gene sequence: CDR1 MNHEY, CDR2 SVGEGT. Between the trimmed V and J ends, which lost 0 bases and 4 bases, there was a span of 7 bases. This CDR3 is CASSYSDPYEQYV. Here the CDR3 DNA reads TGTGCCAGCAGTTACTCAGATCCTTACGAGCAGTACGTC.

The chain has TRBV3-1 and TRBJ2-5, with D perhaps TRBD1 (6 bases). This CDR3 has 14 residues. The germline CDR1 and CDR2 sequences are LGHDT and YNNKEL (reference sequence). Trimming left V 4 bases short and J 2 bases short, with 11 bases between. CDR3 sequence reads: CASSREGTQETQYF. For the CDR3, the DNA is TGTGCCAGCAGCCGAGAGGGGACACAAGAGACCCAGTACTTC.

The table lists this clonotype with many counts. The CDR3 nucleotides read TGTGCCAGCAGTCCGGACCCGGGACTGCCATACAATGAGCAGTTCTTC. Translated, it gives CASSPDPGLPYNEQFF. The rearrangement uses TRBV6-1 and TRBJ2-1, with a tentative D call TRBD2 (6 bases). From germline, CDR1 is MNHNS and CDR2 SASEGT. The CDR3 spans 16 residues. V dropped 5 bases and J dropped 4 bases, with 18 bases sitting between them.

This chain links TRBV14 with TRBJ2-5; D is perhaps TRBD1 or TRBD2 (5 bases each). V lost 0 bases and J lost 5, with 19 bases in between. Germline-derived CDR1 and CDR2 are SGHDN and FVKESK. This CDR3 contains 17 residues. The CDR3 loop is CASSQDMGRALMETQYF. CDR3 nucleotides: TGTGCCAGCAGCCAAGACATGGGACGGGCCCTCATGGAGACCCAGTACTTC.

The chain carries TRBV20-1 and TRBJ1-4; D is unclear. Germline V gene sequence: CDR1 DFQATT, CDR2 SNEGSKA (reference sequence). V lost 6 bases to trimming and J lost 1 base, with 6 bases between them. CDR3 length: 12 amino acids. CDR3 nucleotide sequence: TGCAGTGCATCAGAAACTAATGAAAAACTGTTTTTT. It specifies CSASETNEKLFF.

There are a few counts of this clonotype. The genes are TRBV24-1 and TRBJ2-2; no clear D. The length of the CDR3 is 11 residues. V lost 9 bases and J lost 4, with 5 bases in between. CDR1 and CDR2 from the germline V gene are KGHDR and SFDVKD. CDR3 loop: CATGRTGELFF. The DNA of the CDR3 is TGTGCCACCGGCCGCACCGGGGAGCTGTTTTTT.

The rearrangement links TRBV14 to TRBJ2-1, with 9 bases matching TRBD2. This CDR3 has 16 amino acids. V was clipped by 4 bases and J by 9 bases; unmatched bases: 13. Germline values: CDR1 SGHDN, CDR2 FVKESK. The CDR3 DNA sequence: TGTGCCAGCAGCCTTTCTTTGCGCGGGAGGGCCCGTGAGCAGTTCTTC. It yields the protein CASSLSLRGRAREQFF.

The J gene is TRBJ1-1, the V gene TRBV12-5; D gene unclear. Germline CDR1 LGHNT, CDR2 FRNRAP. Trimming left V 1 base short and J 3 bases short, with 9 bases between. The CDR3 totals 14 residues. CDR3 DNA sequence: TGTGCTAGTGGTTTGGGTGATCGGGACACTGAAGCTTTCTTT. Encoded protein: CASGLGDRDTEAFF.

This clonotype was seen more than once but under ten times. V is TRBV6-6 and J is TRBJ1-5; D ambiguous. The CDR3 has 13 amino acids. V was shortened by 8 bases and J by 4 bases, with 12 bases between the two germline ends. Germline lookup yields CDR1 MNHNY and CDR2 SVGAGI (reference sequence). The CDR3 DNA reads TGTGCCAGCGGTAGGGTAGGGAATCAGCCCCAGCATTTT. Translated: CASGRVGNQPQHF.

This chain uses TRBV29-1 with TRBJ1-4, with no clear D. The V gene lost 3 bases and the J gene lost 12 bases, with 8 bases spanning the gap. This CDR3 has 10 residues. CDR1 is SQVTM, CDR2 ANQGSEA, per germline. CDR3 nucleotide sequence: TGCAGCGTTGAGCAGTTCGAACTGTTTTTT. Translating it yields CSVEQFELFF.

This clonotype was detected only a few times. The J gene is TRBJ1-1, the V gene TRBV3-1; possible D gene TRBD1, 5 bases. CDR3 length equals 17 residues. The V end lost 2 bases, the J end lost 2 bases, and 18 bases lay between the germline ends. Germline V gene data show CDR1 as LGHDT and CDR2 as YNNKEL (reference sequence). The CDR3 loop is CASSQQIYPTDNTEAFF. CDR3 bases: TGTGCCAGCAGCCAACAAATTTACCCGACAGACAACACTGAAGCTTTCTTT. Full variable domain (outside the CDR3, taken from reference TRBV3-1 and TRBJ1-1): DTAVSQTPKYLVTQMGNDKSIKCEQNLGHDTMYWYKQDSKKFLKIMFSYNNKELIINETVPNRFSPKSPDKAHLNLHINSLELGDSAVYFCASSQQIYPTDNTEAFFGQGTRLTVV.

A few counts support this clonotype. The chain couples TRBV27 to TRBJ2-1; a weak D match, TRBD1 (6 bases). Germline V gene sequence: CDR1 MNHEY, CDR2 SMNVEV (reference sequence). The V and J ends lost 2 bases and 2 bases respectively, with 16 bases between them. CDR3 length: 17 residues. The CDR3 region has the DNA TGTGCCAGCAGTTTAGGTGTGGGGGCGCTTGCCTACAATGAGCAGTTCTTC. Protein product: CASSLGVGALAYNEQFF.